A selection of T cell receptor beta chains follows, all from one sample in a study of T cell responses to AZD1222 COVID-19 vaccine. Profiled with immunoSEQ multiplex PCR; TCRdb holds only in-frame clones, not every one. The sample has 91,000 or so clones, about 90% seen once. Material: peripheral blood, obtained 28 days after the second AZD1222 dose. Every receptor here comes from an adult who received the AZD1222 COVID-19 vaccine. Both conserved end residues are part of each CDR3. D genes are given only for firm matches. Not every row has a clone size; where given, it reads once, few, many or a size class.

cdr3_length,clone_size,d_call,j_call,v_call,cdr3_nt,cdr3_aa
15,-,-,TRBJ1-4,TRBV2,TGTGCCAGCAGGGGCTCGAGCTATTCGGAGGAAAAACTGTTTTTT,CASRGSSYSEEKLFF
16,-,TRBD1,TRBJ1-3,TRBV5-1,TGCGCCAGCAGCCCTGGACAGGGTTACTCTGGAAACACCATATATTTT,CASSPGQGYSGNTIYF
15,-,-,TRBJ2-2,TRBV18,TGTGCCAGCTCACCTCCGGACTCCTACACCGGGGAGCTGTTTTTT,CASSPPDSYTGELFF
11,-,-,TRBJ1-5,TRBV6-5,TGTGCCAGCAGTATAGGGGAACCCCAGCATTTT,CASSIGEPQHF
18,-,-,TRBJ1-5,TRBV28,TGTGCCAGCAGCCCCGTGGGGTTAGGGGACTATAGCAATCAGCCCCAGCATTTT,CASSPVGLGDYSNQPQHF
12,-,-,TRBJ2-1,TRBV19,TGTGCCAGTAGTATAAGGGCCAATGAGCAGTTCTTC,CASSIRANEQFF
13,-,-,TRBJ2-3,TRBV19,TGTGCCAGTAGCTCCCGGGAAGCAGATACGCAGTATTTT,CASSSREADTQYF
15,-,-,TRBJ1-4,TRBV5-1,TGCGCCAGCAGCCCGGGTCAGGGGAGGAATGAAAAACTGTTTTTT,CASSPGQGRNEKLFF
16,-,-,TRBJ1-4,TRBV5-1,TGCGCCAGCAGCTTGGGCAGGGATCCAACTAATGAAAAACTGTTTTTT,CASSLGRDPTNEKLFF
14,-,TRBD1,TRBJ1-2,TRBV3-1/TRBV3-2,TGTGCCAGCAGCCACTGGGACAGTCACTATGGCTACACCTTC,CASSHWDSHYGYTF
15,-,-,TRBJ2-1,TRBV13,TGTGCCAGCAGCTTAGGAGGGGGCTCCTACAATGAGCAGTTCTTC,CASSLGGGSYNEQFF
19,-,TRBD1,TRBJ1-4,TRBV18,TGTGCCAGCTCACCGACGCGGTTCACAGGGGGCGCGGTGTATGCAAAACTGTTTTTT,CASSPTRFTGGAVYAKLFF
15,-,-,TRBJ1-1,TRBV9,TGTGCCAGCAGCTCATCAACCGCCAGAAGCACTGAAGCTTTCTTT,CASSSSTARSTEAFF
13,-,-,TRBJ1-4,TRBV29-1,TGCAGCGCAATCGAGTCATGGGGCGAAAAACTGTTTTTT,CSAIESWGEKLFF
12,-,-,TRBJ2-3,TRBV30,TGTGCCTGGACCCCCGGCGCAGATACGCAGTATTTT,CAWTPGADTQYF
15,-,-,TRBJ1-1,TRBV27,TGTGCCAGCAGCCTAAGCAGGGCTGGGTACACTGAAGCTTTCTTT,CASSLSRAGYTEAFF
14,-,-,TRBJ2-7,TRBV6-2/TRBV6-3,TGTGCCAGCAGTTACTCCGGGGACGTCTACGAGCAGTACTTC,CASSYSGDVYEQYF
15,-,-,TRBJ2-1,TRBV9,TGTGCCAGCAGCGGGGAGGGGGCGGTCTACAATGAGCAGTTCTTC,CASSGEGAVYNEQFF
16,-,TRBD1,TRBJ1-4,TRBV11-3,TGTGCCAGCAGCTTAGATCCAACAGGGGGAAGTGAAAAACTGTTTTTT,CASSLDPTGGSEKLFF
19,once,-,TRBJ2-6,TRBV13,TGTGCCAGCAGCTTACGTTTTCAGGGACGCAATTCTGGGGCCAACGTCCTGACTTTC,CASSLRFQGRNSGANVLTF
14,-,TRBD1,TRBJ1-1,TRBV11-1,TGTGCCAGCAGCTTGCCCCAGGGGGGCACTGAAGCTTTCTTT,CASSLPQGGTEAFF
15,-,TRBD1,TRBJ1-2,TRBV3-1/TRBV3-2,TGTGCCAGCAGCCCCGGGACAGGTCGTAACTATGGCTACACCTTC,CASSPGTGRNYGYTF
14,-,-,TRBJ1-2,TRBV27,TGTGCCAGCAGTCCCTACCTACGGGACGGCGGCTACACCTTC,CASSPYLRDGGYTF
15,few,-,TRBJ2-2,TRBV2,TGTGCCAGCAGCGACGGACAATCGAACACCGGGGAGCTGTTTTTT,CASSDGQSNTGELFF
11,once,-,TRBJ1-1,TRBV14,TGTGCCAGCAGCCGACTAGATGAAGCTTTCTTT,CASSRLDEAFF
17,-,-,TRBJ1-3,TRBV7-8,TGTGCCAGCAGCCAGACCGGTAGGGCGCTCTCTGGAAACACCATATATTTT,CASSQTGRALSGNTIYF
15,-,-,TRBJ2-3,TRBV30,TGTGCCTGGGAGGGTCTGGGGGGAAGCACAGATACGCAGTATTTT,CAWEGLGGSTDTQYF
14,-,-,TRBJ2-3,TRBV7-2,TGTGCCAGCAGCGTCGGAGGGGGCAAAGATACGCAGTATTTT,CASSVGGGKDTQYF
15,-,TRBD1,TRBJ1-2,TRBV7-9,TGTGCCAGCAGCATTGGACAGGGCGTTAACTATGGCTACACCTTC,CASSIGQGVNYGYTF
17,medium-sized,TRBD2,TRBJ2-1,TRBV2,TGTGCCAGTCGGAGGGCTAGCGGGGGGAGCTCCTACAATGAGCAGTTCTTC,CASRRASGGSSYNEQFF
15,-,-,TRBJ1-6,TRBV5-4,TGTGCCAGCAGCTTGGGAGGGAGGGGTAATTCACCCCTCCACTTT,CASSLGGRGNSPLHF
17,-,TRBD1,TRBJ1-6,TRBV11-3,TGTGCCAGCAGCTTTCACCAAACAACAGGGGTGTTTTCACCCCTCCACTTT,CASSFHQTTGVFSPLHF
15,-,TRBD2,TRBJ2-7,TRBV6-5,TGTGCCAGCAGTTCCCCGACTAGCTTCGCCTACGAGCAGTACTTC,CASSSPTSFAYEQYF
15,-,TRBD1,TRBJ2-7,TRBV6-2/TRBV6-3,TGTGCCAGCAGCAACAGGGGCGTGAAGAACTACGAGCAGTACTTC,CASSNRGVKNYEQYF
16,once,TRBD2,TRBJ2-1,TRBV4-1,TGCGCCAGCAGCCAAGATAGGCTAGCGGGCTACAATGAGCAGTTCTTC,CASSQDRLAGYNEQFF
18,-,TRBD2,TRBJ2-3,TRBV11-3,TGTGCCAGCAGCTTAGATGGCACTAGCGGGGGTCCCTGGGATACGCAGTATTTT,CASSLDGTSGGPWDTQYF
14,-,-,TRBJ2-5,TRBV7-2,TGTGCCAGCAGCTTAGGAGGCCCCCAAGAGACCCAGTACTTC,CASSLGGPQETQYF
17,-,-,TRBJ1-5,TRBV2,TGTGCCAGCAGCGCCACCGGGACAACCCTTAGCAATCAGCCCCAGCATTTT,CASSATGTTLSNQPQHF
11,-,-,TRBJ1-2,TRBV5-1,TGCGCCACTTCGAACTTCTATGGCTACACCTTC,CATSNFYGYTF
13,-,-,TRBJ1-1,TRBV15,TGTGCCACCAGCAGAGGCATCAACACTGAAGCTTTCTTT,CATSRGINTEAFF
16,-,-,TRBJ2-3,TRBV24-1,TGTGCCACCAGTGATTGGAGGTCAGGGTCGCCGGATACGCAGTATTTT,CATSDWRSGSPDTQYF
14,-,-,TRBJ1-2,TRBV6-5,TGTGCCAGCAGGCACGATCGGGAGAGAGGTGGCTACACCTTC,CASRHDRERGGYTF
17,-,-,TRBJ2-2,TRBV27,TGTGCCAGCAGTTTAATACCCAGAGAGATTAACACCGGGGAGCTGTTTTTT,CASSLIPREINTGELFF
14,-,-,TRBJ1-1,TRBV19,TGTGCCAGTAGTATAGAACGGTGGAACGCTGAAGCTTTCTTT,CASSIERWNAEAFF
17,-,TRBD2,TRBJ2-3,TRBV27,TGTGCCAGCAGTTTAGCGGGGGGCCGATCTAGCACAGATACGCAGTATTTT,CASSLAGGRSSTDTQYF
11,-,-,TRBJ2-1,TRBV29-1,TGCAGCGTTGAAAAGGGCGAGGTTGAGTTCTTC,CSVEKGEVEFF